A selection of T cell receptor beta chains follows, all from one sample in a study of spatial heterogeneity in lung cancer. TCRdb itself ran the 5' RACE reads through MiXCR, one entry per CDR3 protein. The sample has some 15,000 distinct CDR3 sequences, around a tenth seen once. The sample here was PBMCs, taken at surgery. The receptors were gathered from a male donor with early-stage non-small cell lung cancer. Each CDR3 is given with its conserved first and last residue. A D gene is named only where the DNA matches it firmly. Clone size is stated in some rows and not others, as once, few, many or a class when expanded.

clone_size | j_call | d_call | v_call | cdr3_aa | cdr3_nt
many | TRBJ1-1 | NA | TRBV5-1 | CASSGTLNTEAFF | TGCGCCAGCAGCGGGACGTTGAACACTGAAGCTTTCTTT
many | TRBJ2-1 | TRBD2 | TRBV20-1 | CSAKIGLAGNNEQFF | TGCAGTGCAAAGATTGGCCTAGCGGGAAACAATGAGCAGTTCTTC
many | TRBJ2-1 | NA | TRBV28 | CASIRDNEQFF | TGTGCCAGCATCAGGGACAATGAGCAGTTCTTC
many | TRBJ2-7 | TRBD2 | TRBV11-2 | CASSFGLAGGYEQYF | TGTGCCAGCAGCTTTGGACTAGCGGGAGGTTACGAGCAGTACTTC
once | TRBJ2-2 | NA | TRBV2 | CASSKDRRGGELFF | TGTGCCAGCAGTAAGGACAGGCGGGGCGGGGAGCTGTTTTTT
many | TRBJ1-6 | TRBD1 | TRBV28 | CASSIWTGGSSYNSPLHF | TGTGCCAGCAGTATATGGACAGGGGGCAGCTCCTATAATTCACCCCTCCACTTT
many | TRBJ2-7 | NA | TRBV4-1 | CASSQPGSRYEQYF | TGCGCCAGCAGCCAACCCGGCTCCCGCTACGAGCAGTACTTC
many | TRBJ2-3 | TRBD2 | TRBV5-1 | CASSLVLAGVDTQYF | TGCGCCAGCAGCTTGGTACTAGCGGGAGTGGATACGCAGTATTTT
NA | TRBJ2-1 | NA | TRBV9 | CASSVVAGPYNEQFF | TGTGCCAGCAGCGTAGTCGCGGGACCCTACAATGAGCAGTTCTTC
many | TRBJ1-2 | NA | TRBV7-2 | CASSSPSGKTYGYTF | TGTGCCAGCAGCTCACCCTCGGGCAAGACCTATGGCTACACCTTC
few | TRBJ2-1 | TRBD2 | TRBV30 | CAWSVLAGGGNEQFF | TGTGCCTGGAGTGTACTAGCGGGAGGTGGTAATGAGCAGTTCTTC
many | TRBJ2-5 | NA | TRBV2 | CASSEGLKETQYF | TGTGCCAGCAGTGAAGGGCTAAAAGAGACCCAGTACTTC
many | TRBJ1-2 | NA | TRBV27 | CASSPWAGGQLYGYTF | TGTGCCAGCAGTCCCTGGGCGGGCGGGCAGCTCTATGGCTACACCTTC
many | TRBJ2-4 | TRBD1 | TRBV28 | CASSAGTGRSGGIQYF | TGTGCCAGCAGTGCCGGGACAGGGAGGTCGGGGGGCATTCAGTACTTC
many | TRBJ2-7 | NA | TRBV6-5 | CASSYSMVAGQTYEQYF | TGTGCCAGCAGTTACTCGATGGTGGCGGGACAGACCTACGAGCAGTACTTC
many | TRBJ2-1 | TRBD2 | TRBV6-5 | CASSYLSGRTYNEQFF | TGTGCCAGCAGTTACCTTAGCGGGAGAACCTACAATGAGCAGTTCTTC
many | TRBJ2-1 | TRBD2 | TRBV24-1 | CATSDPARGGSYNEQFF | TGTGCCACCAGTGATCCGGCTAGGGGAGGGTCCTACAATGAGCAGTTCTTC
many | TRBJ2-2 | NA | TRBV29-1 | CSVERDSGNTGELFF | TGCAGCGTTGAGAGGGATAGCGGCAACACCGGGGAGCTGTTTTTT
many | TRBJ1-1 | NA | TRBV15 | CATSRSLAGSTEAFF | TGTGCCACCAGCAGATCCCTGGCCGGGAGCACTGAAGCTTTCTTT
many | TRBJ2-7 | NA | TRBV5-1 | CASSFGGGLPYEQYF | TGCGCCAGCAGCTTCGGTGGAGGGTTGCCCTACGAGCAGTACTTC
many | TRBJ2-7 | TRBD1 | TRBV28 | CASSPWTGEYHYEQYF | TGTGCCAGCAGTCCCTGGACAGGGGAATACCACTACGAGCAGTACTTC
many | TRBJ1-5 | NA | TRBV6-1 | CASSEGWQGYQPQHF | TGTGCCAGCAGTGAAGGATGGCAGGGATATCAGCCCCAGCATTTT
few | TRBJ2-3 | TRBD2 | TRBV29-1 | CSVEVGRSDTQYF | TGCAGCGTTGAGGTCGGGAGGTCTGATACGCAGTATTTT
many | TRBJ2-5 | TRBD2 | TRBV6-6 | CASRLAGAYETQYF | TGTGCCAGCAGACTAGCGGGAGCTTACGAGACCCAGTACTTC
NA | TRBJ2-7 | TRBD2 | TRBV3-1 | CASSPTLLAGEQYF | TGTGCCAGCAGCCCAACCTTACTAGCGGGCGAGCAGTACTTC
many | TRBJ2-2 | NA | TRBV23-1 | CASSHRGLANTGELFF | TGCGCCAGCAGTCACCGGGGCCTCGCGAACACCGGGGAGCTGTTTTTT
many | TRBJ2-6 | NA | TRBV5-1 | CASSWSQSGANVLTF | TGCGCCAGCAGCTGGAGCCAATCTGGGGCCAACGTCCTGACTTTC
many | TRBJ2-7 | NA | TRBV20-1 | CSAYGTGVAYSYEQYF | TGCAGTGCATACGGGACGGGGGTCGCCTACTCCTACGAGCAGTACTTC
many | TRBJ2-7 | NA | TRBV29-1 | CSVNLAHEQYF | TGCAGCGTAAATCTAGCGCACGAGCAGTACTTC
many | TRBJ2-4 | NA | TRBV28 | CASSSPGVAKNIQYF | TGTGCCAGCAGTTCTCCAGGAGTAGCCAAAAACATTCAGTACTTC
many | TRBJ2-2 | NA | TRBV6-1 | CASTLGLNTGELFF | TGTGCCAGCACTCTCGGCCTGAACACCGGGGAGCTGTTTTTT
medium-sized | TRBJ1-6 | NA | TRBV12-3/TRBV12-4 | CASKGSPLSPYNSPLHF | TGTGCCTCTAAGGGGTCCCCGTTAAGCCCCTATAATTCACCCCTCCACTTT
few | TRBJ2-7 | TRBD2 | TRBV6-1 | CASSRERGNPSEQYF | TGTGCCAGCAGCCGGGAGCGGGGTAATCCCTCCGAGCAGTACTTC